These T cell receptor beta chains were read from a single sample in a study of OX40 agonist ivuxolimab in advanced cancers. Clones were sequenced by immunoSEQ multiplex PCR, and TCRdb holds only the in-frame ones, with some missing. Here the sample spans 40,000 to 45,000 clones, over 80% being singletons. The sample was CD4+ or CD8+ T cells sorted from blood, taken in a trial of the OX40 agonist ivuxolimab. The source is an adult with an advanced solid tumor such as melanoma, head and neck, liver or kidney cancer. Both conserved end residues are part of each CDR3. A D gene is named only where the DNA matches it firmly. Clone size is shown for a subset of rows, as once, few, many or a class of expanded clone.

V: TRBV4-3; size: NA; J: TRBJ2-2; D: TRBD1; CDR3: CASSFDRDQLTGELFF; DNA: TGCGCCAGCAGTTTCGACAGGGATCAACTGACGGGGGAGCTGTTTTTT
V: TRBV2; size: NA; J: TRBJ2-3; D: TRBD2; CDR3: CATRARAGGQGDTQYF; DNA: TGTGCCACAAGGGCTCGGGCGGGAGGGCAAGGAGATACGCAGTATTTT
V: TRBV7-9; size: NA; J: TRBJ2-7; D: NA; CDR3: CASSLYSGLRDEQYF; DNA: TGTGCCAGCAGCTTATACAGCGGCCTGCGCGACGAGCAGTACTTC
V: TRBV5-1; size: NA; J: TRBJ2-5; D: NA; CDR3: CASSLTGETQYF; DNA: TGCGCCAGCAGCTTGACAGGGGAGACCCAGTACTTC
V: TRBV4-3; size: NA; J: TRBJ1-1; D: NA; CDR3: CASSQDRNTEAFF; DNA: TGCGCCAGCAGCCAAGATAGAAACACTGAAGCTTTCTTT
V: TRBV9; size: NA; J: TRBJ2-1; D: NA; CDR3: CASSVRGDNEQFF; DNA: TGTGCCAGCAGCGTGCGTGGAGACAATGAGCAGTTCTTC
V: TRBV19; size: NA; J: TRBJ2-7; D: NA; CDR3: CASSPQGFRSSYEQYF; DNA: TGTGCCAGTAGTCCTCAGGGCTTTCGAAGCTCCTACGAGCAGTACTTC
V: TRBV6-5; size: few; J: TRBJ1-2; D: NA; CDR3: CASSLQGFSSFGYTF; DNA: TGTGCCAGCAGTTTACAGGGCTTTAGTTCGTTTGGCTACACCTTC
V: TRBV14; size: few; J: TRBJ1-2; D: NA; CDR3: CASSQVGTASYGYTF; DNA: TGTGCCAGCAGCCAAGTGGGCACGGCCAGCTATGGCTACACCTTC
V: TRBV6-1; size: NA; J: TRBJ1-5; D: NA; CDR3: CASSEASVGQGQPQHF; DNA: TGTGCCAGCAGTGAAGCATCGGTTGGGCAGGGGCAGCCCCAGCATTTT
V: TRBV5-6; size: few; J: TRBJ2-3; D: NA; CDR3: CASSLGGHTDTQYF; DNA: TGTGCCAGCAGCTTGGGCGGACACACAGATACGCAGTATTTT
V: TRBV12-5; size: once; J: TRBJ2-3; D: NA; CDR3: CASGPGLRGDTQYF; DNA: TGTGCTAGTGGTCCGGGACTCCGGGGAGATACGCAGTATTTT
V: TRBV2; size: NA; J: TRBJ1-5; D: NA; CDR3: CASKRDTISNQPQHF; DNA: TGTGCCAGCAAACGGGACACTATTAGCAATCAGCCCCAGCATTTT
V: TRBV5-5; size: NA; J: TRBJ1-1; D: NA; CDR3: CASSPVGAVNTEAFF; DNA: TGTGCCAGCAGCCCAGTGGGGGCCGTGAACACTGAAGCTTTCTTT
V: TRBV18; size: NA; J: TRBJ1-3; D: TRBD1; CDR3: CASSRDRDSGNTIYF; DNA: TGTGCCAGCTCAAGGGACAGGGACTCTGGAAACACCATATATTTT
V: TRBV2; size: NA; J: TRBJ2-4; D: NA; CDR3: CASAPLAKNIQYF; DNA: TGTGCCAGCGCCCCTCTAGCCAAAAACATTCAGTACTTC
V: TRBV7-9; size: few; J: TRBJ2-7; D: NA; CDR3: CASSFSAPEQYF; DNA: TGTGCCAGCAGCTTTAGCGCTCCTGAGCAGTACTTC
V: TRBV9; size: NA; J: TRBJ2-5; D: NA; CDR3: CASSVTLTEETQYF; DNA: TGTGCCAGCAGCGTAACCCTGACAGAAGAGACCCAGTACTTC
V: TRBV6-1; size: NA; J: TRBJ2-7; D: NA; CDR3: CASKKEGGAPYEQYF; DNA: TGTGCCAGCAAAAAAGAAGGGGGAGCCCCCTACGAGCAGTACTTC
V: TRBV2; size: NA; J: TRBJ2-3; D: TRBD2; CDR3: CASALMTSGSGDTQYF; DNA: TGTGCCAGCGCCCTAATGACTAGCGGGAGCGGAGATACGCAGTATTTT
V: TRBV19; size: NA; J: TRBJ1-4; D: TRBD1; CDR3: CASSKERPGQGWSDEKLFF; DNA: TGTGCCAGTAGTAAGGAGAGACCGGGACAGGGGTGGTCGGATGAAAAACTGTTTTTT
V: TRBV9; size: NA; J: TRBJ1-3; D: NA; CDR3: CASSPNESGNTIYF; DNA: TGTGCCAGCAGCCCCAATGAATCTGGAAACACCATATATTTT
V: TRBV6-5; size: once; J: TRBJ2-5; D: NA; CDR3: CASTPKGGGRETQYF; DNA: TGTGCCAGCACCCCCAAAGGGGGCGGGAGGGAGACCCAGTACTTC
V: TRBV15; size: NA; J: TRBJ2-3; D: TRBD2; CDR3: CATSRVSGRVGTDTQYF; DNA: TGTGCCACCAGCAGAGTGAGCGGGAGGGTGGGCACAGATACGCAGTATTTT
V: TRBV30; size: NA; J: TRBJ1-1; D: NA; CDR3: CAWKKVGGLMNTEAFF; DNA: TGTGCCTGGAAAAAAGTGGGGGGTCTTATGAACACTGAAGCTTTCTTT
V: TRBV5-4; size: NA; J: TRBJ2-2; D: NA; CDR3: CASSYDPTGELFF; DNA: TGTGCCAGCAGCTATGACCCCACCGGGGAGCTGTTTTTT
V: TRBV6-5; size: NA; J: TRBJ2-1; D: TRBD2; CDR3: CASTSQRDYNEQFF; DNA: TGTGCCAGCACGTCCCAGCGGGACTACAATGAGCAGTTCTTC
V: TRBV11-3; size: NA; J: TRBJ2-2; D: NA; CDR3: CASGSPNTGELFF; DNA: TGTGCCAGTGGGTCTCCTAACACCGGGGAGCTGTTTTTT
V: TRBV6-5; size: NA; J: TRBJ1-1; D: TRBD1; CDR3: CASSRDRGPNTEAFF; DNA: TGTGCCAGCAGCCGTGACAGGGGACCGAACACTGAAGCTTTCTTT
V: TRBV6-1; size: NA; J: TRBJ1-6; D: NA; CDR3: CASGRTDYNSPLHF; DNA: TGTGCCAGCGGGAGGACAGACTATAATTCACCCCTCCACTTT
V: TRBV5-6; size: NA; J: TRBJ2-2; D: NA; CDR3: CASSLGRASGELFF; DNA: TGTGCCAGCAGCTTGGGCAGGGCGTCGGGGGAGCTGTTTTTT
V: TRBV2; size: NA; J: TRBJ1-2; D: NA; CDR3: CASREQGPGYTF; DNA: TGTGCCAGCAGAGAACAGGGTCCTGGCTACACCTTC
V: TRBV29-1; size: NA; J: TRBJ1-2; D: NA; CDR3: CSVVGDRYYGYTF; DNA: TGCAGCGTTGTCGGTGACAGATACTATGGCTACACCTTC
V: TRBV20-1; size: NA; J: TRBJ1-3; D: NA; CDR3: CGTGPGNTIYF; DNA: TGCGGAACAGGCCCGGGAAACACCATATATTTT
V: TRBV28; size: once; J: TRBJ2-7; D: NA; CDR3: CASSSRDKLGYEQYF; DNA: TGTGCCAGCAGTTCGCGGGACAAATTGGGCTACGAGCAGTACTTC
V: TRBV6-6; size: few; J: TRBJ1-3; D: NA; CDR3: CASSFGGSGNTIYF; DNA: TGTGCCAGCAGTTTCGGGGGGTCTGGAAACACCATATATTTT
V: TRBV28; size: NA; J: TRBJ2-7; D: NA; CDR3: CASSSPVGGSYEQYF; DNA: TGTGCCAGCAGTTCTCCCGTGGGGGGATCCTACGAGCAGTACTTC
V: TRBV5-1; size: NA; J: TRBJ1-4; D: TRBD1; CDR3: CASKETGSEKLFF; DNA: TGCGCCAGCAAGGAGACAGGGAGTGAAAAACTGTTTTTT
V: TRBV10-1; size: few; J: TRBJ2-7; D: TRBD2; CDR3: CASRKSRGAPGGYEQYF; DNA: TGCGCCAGCAGGAAGTCGCGGGGGGCTCCTGGAGGCTACGAGCAGTACTTC
V: TRBV18; size: NA; J: TRBJ2-1; D: TRBD2; CDR3: CASSPPLTSGVYNEQFF; DNA: TGTGCCAGCTCACCACCCTTAACTAGCGGGGTATACAATGAGCAGTTCTTC
V: TRBV10-1; size: NA; J: TRBJ2-3; D: NA; CDR3: CASSEPGTDTQYF; DNA: TGCGCCAGCAGTGAGCCCGGTACAGATACGCAGTATTTT
V: TRBV11-2; size: NA; J: TRBJ2-7; D: NA; CDR3: CASSFDRTFLGQYF; DNA: TGTGCCAGCAGCTTCGATCGGACATTCCTCGGGCAGTACTTC
V: TRBV21-1; size: once; J: TRBJ1-1; D: NA; CDR3: CASSNRGANTEAFF; DNA: TGTGCCAGCAGCAATCGCGGTGCGAACACTGAAGCTTTCTTT
V: TRBV6-5; size: NA; J: TRBJ1-2; D: NA; CDR3: CASSSAIGYGYTF; DNA: TGTGCCAGCAGTAGCGCCATAGGATATGGCTACACCTTC
V: TRBV11-2; size: NA; J: TRBJ1-1; D: NA; CDR3: CASSRPTGTEAFF; DNA: TGTGCCAGCAGTCGACCGACGGGGACTGAAGCTTTCTTT
V: TRBV5-1; size: NA; J: TRBJ2-2; D: TRBD2; CDR3: CASSSGTSASNTGELFF; DNA: TGCGCCAGCAGCTCGGGGACTAGCGCGTCGAACACCGGGGAGCTGTTTTTT
V: TRBV5-4; size: NA; J: TRBJ1-2; D: NA; CDR3: CASSLDPANYGYTF; DNA: TGTGCCAGCAGCTTGGACCCAGCTAACTATGGCTACACCTTC
V: TRBV6-6; size: NA; J: TRBJ2-2; D: TRBD1; CDR3: CASSPRGTGVTGELFF; DNA: TGTGCCAGCAGTCCCCGTGGGACAGGGGTGACCGGGGAGCTGTTTTTT
V: TRBV28; size: NA; J: TRBJ1-4; D: NA; CDR3: CASSWGRGSEKLFF; DNA: TGTGCCAGCAGTTGGGGCAGGGGCAGTGAAAAACTGTTTTTT
V: TRBV28; size: NA; J: TRBJ2-7; D: NA; CDR3: CASSLGGAAYEQYF; DNA: TGTGCCAGCAGTTTAGGAGGGGCTGCATACGAGCAGTACTTC
V: TRBV7-9; size: once; J: TRBJ2-1; D: TRBD2; CDR3: CASSLLSSGNEQFF; DNA: TGTGCCAGCAGCTTACTCAGTAGCGGGAATGAGCAGTTCTTC
V: TRBV28; size: NA; J: TRBJ2-1; D: TRBD2; CDR3: CASSLPGTSPFSGQFF; DNA: TGTGCCAGCAGTTTACCCGGGACTAGCCCCTTTTCTGGGCAGTTCTTC
V: TRBV4-2; size: NA; J: TRBJ1-5; D: NA; CDR3: CASSQDGLGSRNQPQHF; DNA: TGTGCCAGCAGCCAAGATGGCCTAGGTAGCCGCAATCAGCCCCAGCATTTT
V: TRBV15; size: NA; J: TRBJ1-2; D: NA; CDR3: CATSKAMSTGSHGYTF; DNA: TGTGCCACCAGCAAAGCCATGTCGACAGGATCGCATGGCTACACCTTC
V: TRBV7-2; size: medium-sized; J: TRBJ2-2; D: TRBD2; CDR3: CASSFLSGRANTGELFF; DNA: TGTGCCAGCAGCTTCCTTAGCGGGAGGGCCAACACCGGGGAGCTGTTTTTT
V: TRBV7-9; size: NA; J: TRBJ2-7; D: NA; CDR3: CASRTGTSYEQYF; DNA: TGTGCCAGCAGAACCGGGACATCCTACGAGCAGTACTTC
V: TRBV28; size: NA; J: TRBJ1-4; D: NA; CDR3: CASRTNPGQGKLFF; DNA: TGTGCCAGCAGAACGAATCCAGGGCAGGGAAAACTGTTTTTT
V: TRBV30; size: NA; J: TRBJ1-1; D: TRBD1; CDR3: CAWSQDRTGTEAFF; DNA: TGTGCCTGGAGTCAGGACAGGACGGGGACTGAAGCTTTCTTT
V: TRBV28; size: NA; J: TRBJ1-1; D: NA; CDR3: CASTVGRVNTEAFF; DNA: TGTGCCAGCACCGTGGGGCGGGTTAACACTGAAGCTTTCTTT
V: TRBV27; size: NA; J: TRBJ1-2; D: NA; CDR3: CATRGGPNYGYTF; DNA: TGTGCCACTCGGGGAGGGCCCAACTATGGCTACACCTTC